This T cell receptor beta chain was sequenced during a study of shared clonotypes between healthy human individuals. Per the germline V gene, CDR1 is SGHTA and CDR2 is FQGNSA. Trimming left V 1 base short and J 2 bases short, with 16 bases between. The CDR3 has 17 amino acids. The assay was immunoSEQ multiplex PCR, and TCRdb's table has in-frame clones only and misses some. This sample has 1.5 million to 2.5 million clones; about 95% occur once, and the top ten carry 1% to 1.5%. CD45RO-negative, CCR7-selected cells formed the naive CD8 fraction, which excluded terminally differentiated effector memory CD45RA+ cells.

The sequenced material came from naive CD8+ T cells sorted from blood. The genes are TRBV7-2 and TRBJ2-3; D is possibly TRBD1 (5 bases). This clonotype was sampled from a man aged 18 to 30 in good health. CDR3 DNA sequence: TGTGCCAGCAGCTTAGGGAGCAGGGAAATGCACACAGATACGCAGTATTTT. It translates to CASSLGSREMHTDTQYF.